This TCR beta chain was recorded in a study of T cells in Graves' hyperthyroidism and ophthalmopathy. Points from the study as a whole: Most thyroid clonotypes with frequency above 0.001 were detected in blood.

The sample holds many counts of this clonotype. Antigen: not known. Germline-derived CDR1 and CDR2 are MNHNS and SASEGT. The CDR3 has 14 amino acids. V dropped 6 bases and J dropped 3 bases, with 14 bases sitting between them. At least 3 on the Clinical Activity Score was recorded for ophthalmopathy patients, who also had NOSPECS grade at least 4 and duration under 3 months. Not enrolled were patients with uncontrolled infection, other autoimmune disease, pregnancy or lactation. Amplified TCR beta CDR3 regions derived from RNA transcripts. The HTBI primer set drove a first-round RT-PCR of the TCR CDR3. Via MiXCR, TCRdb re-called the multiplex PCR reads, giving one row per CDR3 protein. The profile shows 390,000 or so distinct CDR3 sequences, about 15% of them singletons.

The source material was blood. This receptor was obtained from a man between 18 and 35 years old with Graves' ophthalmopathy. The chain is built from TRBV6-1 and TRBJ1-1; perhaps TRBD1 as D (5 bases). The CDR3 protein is CASSRTGPYTEAFF. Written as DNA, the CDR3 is TGTGCCAGCAGCCGCACAGGTCCGTACACTGAAGCTTTCTTT.